This T cell receptor beta chain comes out of a study of blood T cell repertoires in COVID-19. Looking at the study overall: T cells, B-cell-depleted T cells, or PBMCs provided the cDNA or gDNA that served as material.

Sequencing used immunoSEQ multiplex PCR; TCRdb keeps in-frame clones, though not all of them. The repertoire has about 210,000 clones, about 85% of them found once; the top ten carry about 1.7%. The CDR3 is 16 amino acids. Germline CDR1 is KGHSH and CDR2 is LQKENI. V trimming: 1 base; J trimming: 4 bases; junction bases outside the gene matches: 7. The V and J genes are TRBV18 and TRBJ2-7; 10 bases are a match to TRBD1. Sequenced input: peripheral blood. The receptor was derived from a man aged 65-85 years with acute or convalescent COVID-19. CDR3 DNA sequence: TGTGCCAGCTCACCACAGCCGACAGGGGGCGGTTACGAGCAGTACTTC. Translation: CASSPQPTGGGYEQYF.